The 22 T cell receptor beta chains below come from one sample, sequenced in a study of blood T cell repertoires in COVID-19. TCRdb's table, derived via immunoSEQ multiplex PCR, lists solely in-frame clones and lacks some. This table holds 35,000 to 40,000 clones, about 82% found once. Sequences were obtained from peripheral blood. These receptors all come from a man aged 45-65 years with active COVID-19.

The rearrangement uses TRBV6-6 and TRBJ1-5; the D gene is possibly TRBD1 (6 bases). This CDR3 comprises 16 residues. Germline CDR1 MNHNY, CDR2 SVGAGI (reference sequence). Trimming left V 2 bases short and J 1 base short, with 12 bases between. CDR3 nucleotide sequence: TGTGCCAGCAGTTACCAACAGGGAGTCAGCAATCAGCCCCAGCATTTT. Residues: CASSYQQGVSNQPQHF.

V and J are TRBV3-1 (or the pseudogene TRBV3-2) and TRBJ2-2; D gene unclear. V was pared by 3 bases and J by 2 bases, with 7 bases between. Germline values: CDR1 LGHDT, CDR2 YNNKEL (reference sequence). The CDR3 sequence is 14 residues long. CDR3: CASSQRYNTGELFF. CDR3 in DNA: TGTGCCAGCAGCCAGCGCTACAACACCGGGGAGCTGTTTTTT.

The CDR3 sequence: CASSPRLGLADYEQYF. CDR3 nucleotides: TGTGCCAGCAGCCCCCGCCTGGGACTAGCGGATTACGAGCAGTACTTC. This rearrangement joins TRBV21-1 to TRBJ2-7; no check of the table's D call, TRBD2, against the DNA was made. TRBV21-1 is described as a pseudogene. The CDR3 has 16 amino acids.

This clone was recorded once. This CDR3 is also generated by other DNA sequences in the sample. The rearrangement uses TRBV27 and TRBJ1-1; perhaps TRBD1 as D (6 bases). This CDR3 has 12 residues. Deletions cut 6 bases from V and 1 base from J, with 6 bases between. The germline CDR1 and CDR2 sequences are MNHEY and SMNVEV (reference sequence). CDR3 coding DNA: TGTGCCAGCAGGACAGGGAACACTGAAGCTTTCTTT. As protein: CASRTGNTEAFF.

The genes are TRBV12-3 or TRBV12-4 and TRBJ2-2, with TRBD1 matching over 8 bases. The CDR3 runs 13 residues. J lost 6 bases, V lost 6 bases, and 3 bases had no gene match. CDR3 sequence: CASRKQGAGELFF. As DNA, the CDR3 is TGTGCCAGCAGAAAACAGGGGGCCGGGGAGCTGTTTTTT.

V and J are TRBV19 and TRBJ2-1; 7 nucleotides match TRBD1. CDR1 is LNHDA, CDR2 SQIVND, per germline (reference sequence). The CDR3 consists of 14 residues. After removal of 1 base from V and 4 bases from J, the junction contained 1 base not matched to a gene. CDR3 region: CASSIVTGYNEQFF. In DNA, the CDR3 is TGTGCCAGTAGTATAGTGACAGGGTACAATGAGCAGTTCTTC. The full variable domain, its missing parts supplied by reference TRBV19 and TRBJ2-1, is DGGITQSPKYLFRKEGQNVTLSCEQNLNHDAMYWYRQDPGQGLRLIYYSQIVNDFQKGDIAEGYSVSREKKESFPLTVTSAQKNPTAFYLCASSIVTGYNEQFFGPGTRLTVL.

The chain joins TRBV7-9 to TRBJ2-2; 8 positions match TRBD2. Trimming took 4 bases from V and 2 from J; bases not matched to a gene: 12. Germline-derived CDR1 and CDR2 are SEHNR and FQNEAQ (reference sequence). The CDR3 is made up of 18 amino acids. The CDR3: CASSSVIAGPYNTGELFF. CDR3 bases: TGTGCCAGCAGCTCCGTGATAGCGGGGCCCTATAACACCGGGGAGCTGTTTTTT.

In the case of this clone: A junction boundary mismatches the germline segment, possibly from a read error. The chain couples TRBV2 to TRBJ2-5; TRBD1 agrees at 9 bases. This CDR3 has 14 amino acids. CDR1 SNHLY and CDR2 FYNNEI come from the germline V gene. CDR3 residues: CASSEGTGRKTQYF. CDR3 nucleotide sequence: TGTGCCAGCAGCGAAGGGACAGGGAGGAAGACCCAGTACTTC.

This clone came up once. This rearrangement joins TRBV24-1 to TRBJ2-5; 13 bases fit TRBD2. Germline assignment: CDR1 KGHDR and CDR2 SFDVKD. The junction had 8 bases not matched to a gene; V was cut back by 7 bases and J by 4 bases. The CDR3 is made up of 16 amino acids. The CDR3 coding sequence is TGTGCCACCAGCCCCGGGACTAGCGGGGTCGGAGAGACCCAGTACTTC. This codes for CATSPGTSGVGETQYF.

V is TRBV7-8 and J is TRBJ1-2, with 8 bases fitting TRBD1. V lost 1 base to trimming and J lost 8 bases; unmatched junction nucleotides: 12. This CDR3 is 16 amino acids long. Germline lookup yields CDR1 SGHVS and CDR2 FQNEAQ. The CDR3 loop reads CASSLGTGLLRRGYTF. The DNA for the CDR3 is TGTGCCAGCAGCTTAGGGACAGGGCTCCTCCGGAGAGGCTACACCTTC.

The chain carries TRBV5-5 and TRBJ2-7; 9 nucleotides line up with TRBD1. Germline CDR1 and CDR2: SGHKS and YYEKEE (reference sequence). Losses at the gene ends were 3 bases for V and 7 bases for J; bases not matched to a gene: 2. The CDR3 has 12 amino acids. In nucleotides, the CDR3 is TGTGCCAGCAGCTGGACAGGGGAAGAGCAGTACTTC. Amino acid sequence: CASSWTGEEQYF.

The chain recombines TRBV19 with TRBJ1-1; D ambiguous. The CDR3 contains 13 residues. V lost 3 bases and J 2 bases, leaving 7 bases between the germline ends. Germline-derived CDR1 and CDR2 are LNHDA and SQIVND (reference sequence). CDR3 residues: CASSIGRNTEAFF. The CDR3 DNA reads TGTGCCAGTAGTATTGGCAGAAACACTGAAGCTTTCTTT.

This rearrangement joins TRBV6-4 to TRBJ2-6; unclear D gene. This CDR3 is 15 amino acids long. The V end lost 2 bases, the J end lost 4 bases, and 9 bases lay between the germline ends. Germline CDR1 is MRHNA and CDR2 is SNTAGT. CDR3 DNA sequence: TGTGCCAGCAGTGACACTATCACGGGGGCCAACGTCCTGACTTTC. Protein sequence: CASSDTITGANVLTF.

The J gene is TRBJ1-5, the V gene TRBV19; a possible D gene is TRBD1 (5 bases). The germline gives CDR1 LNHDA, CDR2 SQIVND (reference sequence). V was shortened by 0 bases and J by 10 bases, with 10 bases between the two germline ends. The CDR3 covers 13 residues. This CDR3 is CASSIEWGKPQHF. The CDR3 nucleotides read TGTGCCAGTAGTATAGAATGGGGCAAACCCCAGCATTTT.

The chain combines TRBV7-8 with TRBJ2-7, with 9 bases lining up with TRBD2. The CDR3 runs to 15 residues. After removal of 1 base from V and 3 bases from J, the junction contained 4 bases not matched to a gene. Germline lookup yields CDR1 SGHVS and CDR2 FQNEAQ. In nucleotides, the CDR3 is TGTGCCAGCAGCTTAGAGGCTAGCGGGAACTACGAGCAGTACTTC. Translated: CASSLEASGNYEQYF.

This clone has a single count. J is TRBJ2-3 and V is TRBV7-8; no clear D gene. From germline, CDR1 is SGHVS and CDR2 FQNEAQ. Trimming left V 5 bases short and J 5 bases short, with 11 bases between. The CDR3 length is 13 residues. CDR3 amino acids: CASSPGGGDTQYF. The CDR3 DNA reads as TGTGCCAGCAGCCCCGGTGGTGGAGATACGCAGTATTTT.

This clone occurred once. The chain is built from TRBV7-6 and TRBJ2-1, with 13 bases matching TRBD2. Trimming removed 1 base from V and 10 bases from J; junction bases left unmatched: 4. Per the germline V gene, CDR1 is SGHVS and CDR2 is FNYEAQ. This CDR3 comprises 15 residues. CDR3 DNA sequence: TGTGCCAGCAGCTTAGGGACTAGCGGGGGCAGGGAGCAGTTCTTC. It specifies CASSLGTSGGREQFF.

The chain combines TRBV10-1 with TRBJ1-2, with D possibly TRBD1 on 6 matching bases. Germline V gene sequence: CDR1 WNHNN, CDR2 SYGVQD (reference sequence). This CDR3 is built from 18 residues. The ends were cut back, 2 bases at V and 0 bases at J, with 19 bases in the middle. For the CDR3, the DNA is TGCGCCAGCAGTGAGACCCGGGACATCAGGGCGTCTAACTATGGCTACACCTTC. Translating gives CASSETRDIRASNYGYTF.

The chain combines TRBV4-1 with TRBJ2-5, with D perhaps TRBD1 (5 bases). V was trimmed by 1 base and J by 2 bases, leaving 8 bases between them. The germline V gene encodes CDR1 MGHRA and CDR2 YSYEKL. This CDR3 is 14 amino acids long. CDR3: CASSQGAGQETQYF. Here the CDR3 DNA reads TGCGCCAGCAGCCAAGGGGCAGGGCAAGAGACCCAGTACTTC.

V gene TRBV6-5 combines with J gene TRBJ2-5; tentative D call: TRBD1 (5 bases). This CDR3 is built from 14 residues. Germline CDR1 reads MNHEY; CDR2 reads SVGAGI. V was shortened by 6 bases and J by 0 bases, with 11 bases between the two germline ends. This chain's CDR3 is CASRSSTDQETQYF. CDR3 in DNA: TGTGCCAGCAGGTCCTCGACAGACCAAGAGACCCAGTACTTC.

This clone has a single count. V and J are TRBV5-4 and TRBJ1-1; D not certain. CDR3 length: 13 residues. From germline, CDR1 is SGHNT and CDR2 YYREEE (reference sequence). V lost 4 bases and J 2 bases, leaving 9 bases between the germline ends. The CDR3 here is CASSIRLNTEAFF. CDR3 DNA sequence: TGTGCCAGCAGCATCCGACTCAACACTGAAGCTTTCTTT.

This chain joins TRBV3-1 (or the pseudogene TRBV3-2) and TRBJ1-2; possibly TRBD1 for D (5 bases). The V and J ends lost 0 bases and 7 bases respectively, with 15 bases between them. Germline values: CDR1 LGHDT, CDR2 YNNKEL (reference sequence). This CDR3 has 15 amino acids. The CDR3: CASSQEAGLGRGYTF. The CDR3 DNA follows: TGTGCCAGCAGCCAAGAGGCAGGGCTAGGACGTGGCTACACCTTC.